This T cell receptor (beta chain) was sequenced for a study of monozygotic twins with cystic fibrosis. Broader study findings: Clonality was generally low (median roughly 0.01), higher in the most severe patients. In 13 of 16 pairs, V gene usage was closest to the co-twin's. Nucleotide-identical clonotype sharing was significantly higher within monozygotic CF twin pairs than between unrelated CF individuals.

A remark on this clone: Its matching antigen is unknown.

Germline V gene data show CDR1 as SGHVS and CDR2 as FNYEAQ. The ends were cut back, 5 bases at V and 8 bases at J, with 10 bases in the middle. CDR3 length: 12 residues. Clones were sequenced by immunoSEQ multiplex PCR, and TCRdb holds only the in-frame ones, with some missing. The sample shows around 30,000 clones, 92% of them seen only once. The chain employs TRBV7-6 and TRBJ2-1; maybe TRBD2 (6 bases). The sequenced sample consisted of blood. The receptor was derived from a girl aged 2-10 years with cystic fibrosis. In DNA form, the CDR3 reads TGTGCCAGCAGCCAGGGACTCGATGAGCAGTTCTTC. This translates into CASSQGLDEQFF.